This TCR beta chain comes out of a study of blood T cell repertoires in COVID-19. This CDR3 is built from 16 residues. Germline assignment: CDR1 SQVTM and CDR2 ANQGSEA. Trimming took 4 bases from V and 2 from J; bases not matched to a gene: 7. Sequenced by immunoSEQ multiplex PCR; TCRdb stores in-frame clones only, minus some. The profile shows about 250,000 clones, around 80% of them singletons. Sequencing was done on a sample of peripheral blood. The chain combines TRBV29-1 with TRBJ2-7; 14 nucleotides agree with TRBD2. The clonotype was recovered from a man older than 75 with acute or convalescent COVID-19. CDR3 DNA sequence: TGCAGCGTTGCCGGGACTAGCGGGGGCTTGACCTACGAGCAGTACTTC. It encodes CSVAGTSGGLTYEQYF.